This T cell receptor (beta chain) originates from a study of T cells in Graves' hyperthyroidism and ophthalmopathy. About the study: At initial diagnosis, before any treatment had begun, peripheral blood was obtained.

Findings and caveats of the study: For ophthalmopathy, model prediction preceded onset by a median 6.5 months. In simple terms, a model built on 13 V-J features told ophthalmopathy apart from stable hyperthyroidism.

Amplified TCR beta CDR3 regions derived from RNA transcripts. First-round RT-PCR of the TCR CDR3 relied on the HTBI primer set. MiXCR was run by TCRdb on the multiplex PCR reads, yielding one entry per CDR3 protein. The sample includes about 840,000 distinct CDR3 sequences, around 38% of them seen just once. V lost 5 bases and J lost 1, with 14 bases in between. Germline CDR1 and CDR2: SGHTA and FQGNSA. This CDR3 is 15 amino acids long. Worth noting for this clonotype: Its antigen is not known.

Sequencing was carried out using blood. The V call is TRBV7-2, the J call TRBJ1-1; D remains ambiguous. The source is a man younger than 35 with Graves' hyperthyroidism. CDR3 nucleotide sequence: TGTGCCAGCAGCCAAAAGGAGGGAGCGAACACTGAAGCTTTCTTT. It is translated as CASSQKEGANTEAFF.